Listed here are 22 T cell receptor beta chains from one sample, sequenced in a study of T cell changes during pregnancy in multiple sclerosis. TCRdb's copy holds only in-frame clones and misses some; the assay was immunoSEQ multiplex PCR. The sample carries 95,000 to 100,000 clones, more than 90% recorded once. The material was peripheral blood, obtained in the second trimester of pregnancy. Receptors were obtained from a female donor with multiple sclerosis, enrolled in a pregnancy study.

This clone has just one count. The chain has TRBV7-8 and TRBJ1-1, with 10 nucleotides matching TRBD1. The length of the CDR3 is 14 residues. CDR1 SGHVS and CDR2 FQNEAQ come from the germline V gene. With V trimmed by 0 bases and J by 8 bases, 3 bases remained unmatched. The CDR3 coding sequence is TGTGCCAGCAGCTTAGCACGGACAGGGGGGGAAGCTTTCTTT. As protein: CASSLARTGGEAFF.

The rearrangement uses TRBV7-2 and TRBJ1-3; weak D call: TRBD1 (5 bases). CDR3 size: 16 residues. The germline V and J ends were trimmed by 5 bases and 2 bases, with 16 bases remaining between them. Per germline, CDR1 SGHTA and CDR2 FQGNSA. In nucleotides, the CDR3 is TGTGCCAGCAGCCCATGGGTGGGAGGGGCTGGAAACACCATATATTTT. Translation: CASSPWVGGAGNTIYF.

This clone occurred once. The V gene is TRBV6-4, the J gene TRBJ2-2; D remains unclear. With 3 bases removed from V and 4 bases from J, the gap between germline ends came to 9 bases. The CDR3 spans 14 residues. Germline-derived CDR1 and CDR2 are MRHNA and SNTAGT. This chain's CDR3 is CASSDSSSTGELFF. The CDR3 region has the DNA TGTGCCAGCAGTGATTCTAGTTCCACCGGGGAGCTGTTTTTT.

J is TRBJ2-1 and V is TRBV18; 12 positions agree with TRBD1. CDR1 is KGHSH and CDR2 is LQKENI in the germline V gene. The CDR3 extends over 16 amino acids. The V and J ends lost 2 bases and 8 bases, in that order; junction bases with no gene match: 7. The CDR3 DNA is TGTGCCAGCTCACCATCCGGGACAGGGGGCTCGGATGAGCAGTTCTTC. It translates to CASSPSGTGGSDEQFF.

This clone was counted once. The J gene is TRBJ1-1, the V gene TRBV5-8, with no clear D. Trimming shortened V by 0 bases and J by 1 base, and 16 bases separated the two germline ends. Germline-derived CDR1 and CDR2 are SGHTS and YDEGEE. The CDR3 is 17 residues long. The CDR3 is CASSLVRRVAGNTEAFF. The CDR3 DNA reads TGTGCCAGCAGCTTGGTCAGGCGGGTTGCGGGGAACACTGAAGCTTTCTTT.

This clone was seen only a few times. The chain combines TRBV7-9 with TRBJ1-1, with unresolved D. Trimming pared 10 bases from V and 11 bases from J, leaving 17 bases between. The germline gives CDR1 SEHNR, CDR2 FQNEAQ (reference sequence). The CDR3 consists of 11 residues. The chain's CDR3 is CATDTRPYAFF. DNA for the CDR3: TGTGCCACCGATACTAGGCCATATGCTTTCTTT.

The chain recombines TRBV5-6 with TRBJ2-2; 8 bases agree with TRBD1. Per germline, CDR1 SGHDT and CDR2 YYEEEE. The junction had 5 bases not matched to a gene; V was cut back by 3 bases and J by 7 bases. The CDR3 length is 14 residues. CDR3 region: CASSWTGFSGELFF. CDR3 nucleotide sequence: TGTGCCAGCAGCTGGACAGGGTTTAGCGGGGAGCTGTTTTTT.

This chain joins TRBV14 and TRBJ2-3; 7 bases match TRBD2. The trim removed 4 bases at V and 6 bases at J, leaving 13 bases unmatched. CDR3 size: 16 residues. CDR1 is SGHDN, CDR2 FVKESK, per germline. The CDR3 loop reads CASSREPGLPSDTQYF. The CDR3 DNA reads TGTGCCAGCAGCCGAGAACCGGGACTACCCTCGGATACGCAGTATTTT. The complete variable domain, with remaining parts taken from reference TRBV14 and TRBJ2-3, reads EAGVTQFPSHSVIEKGQTVTLRCDPISGHDNLYWYRRVMGKEIKFLLHFVKESKQDESGMPNNRFLAERTGGTYSTLKVQPAELEDSGVYFCASSREPGLPSDTQYFGPGTRLTVL.

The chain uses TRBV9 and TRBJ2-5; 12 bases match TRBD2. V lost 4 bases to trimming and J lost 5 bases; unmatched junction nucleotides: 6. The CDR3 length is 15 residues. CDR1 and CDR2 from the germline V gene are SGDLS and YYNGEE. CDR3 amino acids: CASSLPSGRGETQYF. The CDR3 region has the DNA TGTGCCAGCAGCCTCCCTAGCGGGAGGGGGGAGACCCAGTACTTC.

The CDR3 nucleotides read TGCAGCGTGGGGGGCGGGAGGGGACCTGGAGAGCAGTTCTTC. This gives the protein CSVGGGRGPGEQFF. The chain uses TRBV29-1 and TRBJ2-1; 9 bases match TRBD2. CDR1 and CDR2 (germline): SQVTM, ANQGSEA. CDR3 size: 14 residues. With V trimmed by 6 bases and J by 10 bases, 13 bases remained unmatched.

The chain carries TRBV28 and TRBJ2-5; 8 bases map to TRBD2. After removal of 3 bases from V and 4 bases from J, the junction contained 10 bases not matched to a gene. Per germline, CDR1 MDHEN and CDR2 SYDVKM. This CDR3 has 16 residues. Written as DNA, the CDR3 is TGTGCCAGCAGTTTGGAAGGGACTAGTTTTCGAGAGACCCAGTACTTC. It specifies CASSLEGTSFRETQYF.

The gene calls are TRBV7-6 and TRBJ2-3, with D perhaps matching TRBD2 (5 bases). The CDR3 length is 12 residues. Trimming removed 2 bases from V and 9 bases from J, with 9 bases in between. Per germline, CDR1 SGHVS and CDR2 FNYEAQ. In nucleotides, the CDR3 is TGTGCCAGCAGCTTAAGGACGGGGACGCAGTATTTT. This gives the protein CASSLRTGTQYF.

The CDR3 coding sequence is TGTGCCAGCAGCTTATCAAAGCGGGAGGGCCGGAGAGGGCAGTACTTC. Residues: CASSLSKREGRRGQYF. The V gene is TRBV7-2, the J gene TRBJ2-7, with 10 bases matching TRBD2. With V trimmed by 2 bases and J by 9 bases, 13 bases remained unmatched. Germline V lookup: CDR1 SGHTA, CDR2 FQGNSA. The length of the CDR3 is 16 residues.

The CDR3 reads CASRLGGGPYEQYF. The CDR3 nucleotides are TGCGCCAGCCGCCTAGGGGGCGGCCCCTACGAGCAGTACTTC. The chain combines TRBV10-2 with TRBJ2-7, with 7 bases that match TRBD1. Trimming cost V 8 bases and J 2 bases; bases outside gene matches: 9. Germline V gene lookup returns CDR1 WSHSY and CDR2 SAAADI. The CDR3 covers 14 residues.

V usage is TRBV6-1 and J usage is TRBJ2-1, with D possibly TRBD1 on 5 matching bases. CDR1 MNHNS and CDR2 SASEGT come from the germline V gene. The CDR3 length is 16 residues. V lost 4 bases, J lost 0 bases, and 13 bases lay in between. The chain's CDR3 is CASSGDDSNSYNEQFF. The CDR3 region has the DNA TGTGCCAGCAGTGGGGATGACAGTAACTCCTACAATGAGCAGTTCTTC.

CDR3 residues: CASSQTSMDKYF. CDR3 coding DNA: TGCGCCAGCAGCCAGACTAGTATGGATAAGTATTTT. The gene calls are TRBV5-1 and TRBJ2-3; D might be TRBD2 (6 bases). CDR1 and CDR2 (germline): SGHRS, YFSETQ. V lost 4 bases and J 13 bases, leaving 16 bases between the germline ends. This CDR3 spans 12 amino acids.

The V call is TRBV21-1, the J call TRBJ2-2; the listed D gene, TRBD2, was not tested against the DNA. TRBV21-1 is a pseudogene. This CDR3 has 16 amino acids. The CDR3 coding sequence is TGTGCCGGCCCTTGGTATAGAGGGAGGGCCGTGGGGGAGCTGTTTTTT. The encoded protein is CAGPWYRGRAVGELFF.

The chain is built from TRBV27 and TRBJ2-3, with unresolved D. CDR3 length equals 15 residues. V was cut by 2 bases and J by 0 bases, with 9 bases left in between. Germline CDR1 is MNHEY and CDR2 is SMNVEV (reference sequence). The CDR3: CASSLLTASTDTQYF. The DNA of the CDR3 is TGTGCCAGCAGTTTACTAACCGCGAGCACAGATACGCAGTATTTT.

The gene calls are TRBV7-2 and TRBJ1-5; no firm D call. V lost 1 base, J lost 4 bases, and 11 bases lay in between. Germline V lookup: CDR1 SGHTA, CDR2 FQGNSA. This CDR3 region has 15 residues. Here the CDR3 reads CASSLDSGGNQPQHF. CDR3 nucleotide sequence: TGTGCCAGCAGCTTAGATTCGGGAGGGAATCAGCCCCAGCATTTT.

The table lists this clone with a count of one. In nucleotides, the CDR3 is TGCGCCAGCAGCTTGCCCTCCAAAAACATTCAGTACTTC. As protein: CASSLPSKNIQYF. J is TRBJ2-4 and V is TRBV5-1; D gene unclear. Trimming left V 1 base short and J 2 bases short, with 4 bases between. Germline V gene sequence: CDR1 SGHRS, CDR2 YFSETQ. This CDR3 region has 13 residues.

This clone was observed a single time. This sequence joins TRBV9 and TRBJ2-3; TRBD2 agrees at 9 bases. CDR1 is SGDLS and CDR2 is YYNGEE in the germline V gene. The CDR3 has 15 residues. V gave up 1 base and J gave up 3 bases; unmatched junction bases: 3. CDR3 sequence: CASSVKGLATDTQYF. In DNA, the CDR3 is TGTGCCAGCAGCGTAAAGGGACTAGCTACAGATACGCAGTATTTT.

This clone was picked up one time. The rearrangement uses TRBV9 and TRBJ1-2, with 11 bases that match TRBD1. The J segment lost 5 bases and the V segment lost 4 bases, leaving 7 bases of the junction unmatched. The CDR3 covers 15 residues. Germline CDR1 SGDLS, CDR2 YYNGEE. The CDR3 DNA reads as TGTGCCAGCAGCTCCCGGACAGGGGGCTTTTATGGCTACACCTTC. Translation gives CASSSRTGGFYGYTF.